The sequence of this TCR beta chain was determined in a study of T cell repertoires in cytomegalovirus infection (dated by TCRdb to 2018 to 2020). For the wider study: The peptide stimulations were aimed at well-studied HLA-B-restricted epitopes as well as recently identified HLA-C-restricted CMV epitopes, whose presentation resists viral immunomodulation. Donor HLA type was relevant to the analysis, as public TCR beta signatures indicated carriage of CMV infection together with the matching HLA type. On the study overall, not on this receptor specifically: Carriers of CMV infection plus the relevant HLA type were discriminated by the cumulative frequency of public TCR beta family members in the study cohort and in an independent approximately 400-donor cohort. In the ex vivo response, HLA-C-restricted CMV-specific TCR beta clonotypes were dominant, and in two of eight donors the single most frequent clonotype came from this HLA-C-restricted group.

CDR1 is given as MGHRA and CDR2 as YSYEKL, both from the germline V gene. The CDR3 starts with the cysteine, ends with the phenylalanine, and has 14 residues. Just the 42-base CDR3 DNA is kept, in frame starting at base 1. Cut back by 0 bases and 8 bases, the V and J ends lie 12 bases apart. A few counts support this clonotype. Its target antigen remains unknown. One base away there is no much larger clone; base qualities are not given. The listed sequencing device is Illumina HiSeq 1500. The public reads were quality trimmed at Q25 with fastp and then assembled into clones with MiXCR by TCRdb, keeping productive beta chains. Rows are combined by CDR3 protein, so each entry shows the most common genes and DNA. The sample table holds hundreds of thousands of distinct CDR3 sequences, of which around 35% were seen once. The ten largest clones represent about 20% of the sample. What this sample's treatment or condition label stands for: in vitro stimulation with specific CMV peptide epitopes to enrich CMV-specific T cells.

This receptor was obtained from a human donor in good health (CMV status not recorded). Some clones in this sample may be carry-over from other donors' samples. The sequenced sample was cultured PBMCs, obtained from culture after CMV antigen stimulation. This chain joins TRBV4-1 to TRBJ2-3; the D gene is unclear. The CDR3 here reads CASSQEPRVGTQYF. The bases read TGCGCCAGCAGCCAAGAGCCCCGGGTCGGTACGCAGTATTTT.